The clone carrying this TCR beta chain has a handful of counts. Its antigen is currently unknown. Both 60 Vbeta primers and 13 Jbeta primers went into the PCR. Assay: immunoSEQ multiplex PCR; the TCRdb copy retains only in-frame clones and omits some. Seen here are roughly 190,000 clones, around 78% observed once, and the top ten hold approximately 2.2%. The sample originates from a study of cytomegalovirus exposure and HLA in healthy donors. Germline V gives CDR1 SGHNT, CDR2 YENEEA. Trimming stripped 8 bases from V and 3 bases from J, with 20 bases between. The CDR3 sequence is 15 residues long. General study points: Apparent HLA restriction characterized most CMV-associated TCR beta chains in a later analysis. In a later analysis, TCR beta V- and J-gene trimming showed a link to a missense DCLRE1C variant.

The origin of this receptor is a woman in her 30s in good health and CMV-seropositive. Sequenced: PBMCs. The chain joins TRBV11-3 to TRBJ2-7; a weak D match, TRBD2 (5 bases). CDR3 DNA: TGTGCCAGCTCCCTGCGAGGAGGCGCTAGCTACGAGCAGTACTTC. Translating it yields CASSLRGGASYEQYF.